This T cell receptor beta chain was profiled in a study of T cell responses to AZD1222 COVID-19 vaccine. This clone appeared once. Profiling relied on immunoSEQ multiplex PCR, and the TCRdb table lists in-frame clones only, not all of them. In the table there are around 80,000 clones, about 88% of which are singletons. The CDR3 is 15 amino acids. The germline CDR1 and CDR2 sequences are SGHTA and FQGTGA. V was clipped by 2 bases and J by 2 bases, with 9 bases between them. V gene TRBV7-3 combines with J gene TRBJ2-2; no clear D. The sequencing used peripheral blood, collected on day 0 of AZD1222 vaccination. The origin of this receptor is an adult in good health. The chain's CDR3 is CASSLGHINTGELFF. For the CDR3, the DNA is TGTGCCAGCAGCTTAGGGCATATCAACACCGGGGAGCTGTTTTTT.